The 21 T cell receptor beta chains listed next were all sequenced from one sample in a study of PD-1 blockade in classical Hodgkin lymphoma (dated by TCRdb to 2020 to 2022). The protocol used for the library was the immunoSEQ multiplex PCR assay. TCRdb re-hosts the immuneACCESS table, in-frame sequences only. Its copies lack some clones; in the studies checked, an unresolved V gene accounts for under half of them, and the cause for the rest is not known. Recorded for this sample are about 100,000 clones; approximately 90% of them occurred a single time. The leading ten clones occupy more than 6.5% of the sample. The sample's time point label is to be understood as: cycle 2 day 1 (C2D1) of nivolumab. Every trial patient had relapsed after autologous stem cell transplantation, and cohorts A, B and C differed in prior brentuximab vedotin exposure. The input for sequencing was peripheral blood mononuclear cells (PBMCs), taken before the second cycle of nivolumab. Receptors originate from a human donor with classical Hodgkin lymphoma.

The chain recombines TRBV6-6 with TRBJ2-7, with 11 bases identical to TRBD2. Germline CDR1 and CDR2: MNHNY and SVGAGI (reference sequence). The CDR3 is 15 residues long. Trimming at V came to 6 bases and at J to 3 bases, leaving 7 bases not matched to a gene. CDR3: CASRGLAGGIYEQYF. For the CDR3, the DNA is TGTGCCAGCAGGGGCCTAGCGGGGGGAATCTACGAGCAGTACTTC.

A remark on this clone: It is likely a read error, because the conserved phenylalanine at the end of the CDR3 is missing. It is unclear where the CDR3 begins or ends on the DNA, so no DNA is shown, and the CDR3 is as TCRdb lists it. This rearrangement joins TRBV21-1 to TRBJ1-2; TRBD1 reflects the table's D call only, with no check against the DNA. TRBV21-1 is an annotated pseudogene. Counting both end residues, the CDR3 totals 14 amino acids. CDR3 loop: CASGFDRGRNGYTL.

The J gene is TRBJ2-5, the V gene TRBV5-1; 10 nucleotides line up with TRBD2. This CDR3 contains 18 residues. From germline, CDR1 is SGHRS and CDR2 YFSETQ. V was clipped by 1 base and J by 5 bases; unmatched bases: 14. The CDR3 DNA sequence: TGCGCCAGCAGCTTGTTCTTCCAGCGGGGGGGTTCTTGGGAGACCCAGTACTTC. It codes for CASSLFFQRGGSWETQYF.

This chain uses TRBV27 with TRBJ2-7; no reliable D call. Per the germline V gene, CDR1 is MNHEY and CDR2 is SMNVEV (reference sequence). The length of the CDR3 is 15 residues. The V end lost 4 bases, the J end lost 2 bases, and 15 bases lay between the germline ends. This CDR3 is CASSWVLGSAYEQYF. The CDR3 DNA reads TGTGCCAGCAGTTGGGTACTGGGAAGCGCCTACGAGCAGTACTTC.

V usage is TRBV18 and J usage is TRBJ1-2, with D uncertain. Trimming took off 2 bases at V and 4 bases at J, with 8 bases between the two ends. The CDR3 loop spans 13 amino acids. Per germline, CDR1 KGHSH and CDR2 LQKENI. CDR3 protein: CASSPDLPYGYTF. For the CDR3, the DNA is TGTGCCAGCTCACCAGACCTTCCCTATGGCTACACCTTC.

V gene TRBV29-1 combines with J gene TRBJ1-2; D remains unclear. The CDR3 totals 12 residues. Germline V gene data show CDR1 as SQVTM and CDR2 as ANQGSEA. The V end was cut by 2 bases, the J end by 8 bases, with 12 bases between. The CDR3 region is CSVESTVGGYTF. The CDR3 nucleotides read TGCAGCGTTGAATCGACGGTAGGCGGCTACACCTTC.

This chain joins TRBV19 and TRBJ2-3; D not certain. Trimming pared 6 bases from V and 6 bases from J, leaving 13 bases between. Per germline, CDR1 LNHDA and CDR2 SQIVND (reference sequence). CDR3 length: 13 amino acids. CDR3 residues: CASSRATQDTQYF. In DNA form, the CDR3 reads TGTGCCAGTAGCCGGGCTACGCAGGATACGCAGTATTTT.

The chain couples TRBV9 to TRBJ2-5; TRBD2 agrees at 8 bases. The J call may be in error: the DNA end matches TRBJ2-7 better. Germline V gives CDR1 SGDLS, CDR2 YYNGEE. The CDR3 spans 15 residues. The CDR3 is CASSVAGGPVYEQYF. The DNA for the CDR3 is TGTGCCAGCAGCGTAGCGGGGGGGCCGGTCTACGAGCAGTACTTC.

The chain is built from TRBV7-8 and TRBJ1-2; D uncertain. The CDR3 is 15 residues long. Trimming took off 1 base at V and 4 bases at J, with 13 bases between the two ends. Looked up from germline, CDR1 is SGHVS and CDR2 is FQNEAQ. The CDR3 DNA follows: TGTGCCAGCAGCTTAGAGGTGGCAGGCGCCTATGGCTACACCTTC. The encoded protein is CASSLEVAGAYGYTF.

V gene TRBV6-5 combines with J gene TRBJ1-3, with D tentatively TRBD1 (5 bases). The V end lost 2 bases, the J end lost 2 bases, and 7 bases lay between the germline ends. This CDR3 has 14 residues. Germline CDR1 MNHEY, CDR2 SVGAGI. The CDR3 sequence: CASSYGGAGNTIYF. The CDR3 DNA reads as TGTGCCAGCAGTTACGGGGGGGCTGGAAACACCATATATTTT.

This chain uses TRBV4-1 with TRBJ2-3; no clear D. The germline V gene has CDR1 MGHRA and CDR2 YSYEKL. This CDR3 contains 14 residues. Trimming took off 0 bases at V and 6 bases at J, with 10 bases between the two ends. In DNA form, the CDR3 reads TGCGCCAGCAGCCAAGAGCAGCTCCTGGATACGCAGTATTTT. Its translation: CASSQEQLLDTQYF.

This clone has just one count. The chain uses TRBV9 and TRBJ1-1; a possible D gene is TRBD1 (5 bases). The germline V gene has CDR1 SGDLS and CDR2 YYNGEE. V was pared by 1 base and J by 4 bases, with 17 bases between. The CDR3 consists of 16 residues. The CDR3, as DNA: TGTGCCAGCAGCGTAAATATTCTGGGGCCCCCCACTGAAGCTTTCTTT. This translates into CASSVNILGPPTEAFF.

This clone has just one count. The J gene is TRBJ2-5, the V gene TRBV12-5; D possibly corresponds to TRBD2 (6 bases). Germline CDR1 reads LGHNT; CDR2 reads FRNRAP. CDR3 size: 12 residues. Trimming cost V 6 bases and J 5 bases, with 10 bases left between them. The CDR3 nucleotides read TGTGCTAGTGGCCGTGGGGGGGAGACCCAGTACTTC. This gives the protein CASGRGGETQYF.

This clone was found a few times. The chain is built from TRBV5-4 and TRBJ2-2; 8 bases match TRBD1. This CDR3 spans 16 amino acids. Trimming removed 9 bases from V and 2 bases from J; junction bases left unmatched: 12. The germline V gene has CDR1 SGHNT and CDR2 YYREEE (reference sequence). This chain's CDR3 is CATSMDRAQNTGELFF. The CDR3 DNA sequence: TGTGCCACCTCGATGGACAGGGCACAAAACACCGGGGAGCTGTTTTTT.

The V gene is TRBV4-1, the J gene TRBJ2-5; 10 bases agree with TRBD2. The CDR3 loop spans 15 amino acids. Germline V gives CDR1 MGHRA, CDR2 YSYEKL. The trim removed 3 bases at V and 3 bases at J, leaving 4 bases unmatched. CDR3 protein: CASSQPTSGEETQYF. CDR3 sequence (DNA): TGCGCCAGCAGCCAGCCAACTAGCGGGGAAGAGACCCAGTACTTC.

The chain joins TRBV19 to TRBJ1-2; 8 bases fit TRBD1. The CDR3 runs 14 residues. Trimming took 5 bases from V and 3 from J; bases not matched to a gene: 5. CDR1 is LNHDA and CDR2 is SQIVND in the germline V gene (reference sequence). Here the CDR3 reads CASSWQGADYGYTF. The CDR3 coding sequence is TGTGCCAGTAGTTGGCAGGGGGCTGACTATGGCTACACCTTC. Drawing the rest from reference TRBV19 and TRBJ1-2, the complete variable domain is DGGITQSPKYLFRKEGQNVTLSCEQNLNHDAMYWYRQDPGQGLRLIYYSQIVNDFQKGDIAEGYSVSREKKESFPLTVTSAQKNPTAFYLCASSWQGADYGYTFGSGTRLTVV.

The chain is built from TRBV6-5 and TRBJ2-7, with D perhaps matching TRBD2 (6 bases). Trimming took 2 bases from V and 6 from J, leaving 8 bases between them. From germline, CDR1 is MNHEY and CDR2 SVGAGI. This CDR3 contains 12 residues. The CDR3 region has the DNA TGTGCCAGCAGTTACCGGGGGTTCGAGCAGTACTTC. It encodes CASSYRGFEQYF.

The chain recombines TRBV11-3 with TRBJ2-1; D gene unclear. Germline V gene sequence: CDR1 SGHNT, CDR2 YENEEA. Trimming removed 1 base from V and 6 bases from J, with 7 bases in between. The CDR3 has 13 amino acids. The CDR3 DNA sequence: TGTGCCAGCAGCTTAGGGGAATCCAATGAGCAGTTCTTC. Translation gives CASSLGESNEQFF.

This clone appeared a single time. The same CDR3 is also encoded by other DNA sequences in this sample. This chain links TRBV18 with TRBJ2-5; unclear D gene. In germline, CDR1 is KGHSH, CDR2 LQKENI. Deletions cut 4 bases from V and 1 base from J, with 1 base between. The CDR3 has 11 amino acids. The CDR3 DNA is TGTGCCAGCTCACGCCAAGAGACCCAGTACTTC. This gives the protein CASSRQETQYF.

The V and J genes are TRBV18 and TRBJ2-3; tentatively, D is TRBD2 (6 bases). Germline V gene sequence: CDR1 KGHSH, CDR2 LQKENI. CDR3 length: 14 amino acids. Trimming removed 4 bases at V and 2 bases at J, with 10 bases between. The CDR3 DNA follows: TGTGCCAGCTCACTGGGACTGACCACAGATACGCAGTATTTT. Its protein is CASSLGLTTDTQYF.

The V call is TRBV4-3, the J call TRBJ1-2, with D possibly TRBD1 on 5 matching bases. The CDR3 length is 17 residues. The V gene lost 3 bases and the J gene lost 0 bases, with 17 bases spanning the gap. Germline CDR1 reads LGHNA; CDR2 reads YSLEER. This chain's CDR3 is CASSHLRTGASNYGYTF. The CDR3 nucleotides are TGCGCCAGCAGCCACTTGCGAACAGGAGCCTCTAACTATGGCTACACCTTC.